The T cell receptor (beta chain) under discussion was sequenced for a study of blood T cells in healthy people across ages. Notes on the study in general: Long-lived donors had more naive CD4+ cells and higher diversity than aged donors. Diversity of TCR beta per million T cells declined in a roughly linear way with age. The CMV status of each donor remained undetermined, and this could have confounded shifts in expanded clonotypes.

With regard to this clonotype: Its target is unknown. One end of the junction does not line up with germline, which may come from a read error.

This CDR3 has 14 amino acids. Germline lookup yields CDR1 SQVTM and CDR2 ANQGSEA. Then a second PCR, running about 7 to 11 cycles, was carried out with a sample-barcoded 5' primer and a J-beta primer mix. One entry per CDR3 protein, called by TCRdb with MiXCR from the 5' RACE reads. The table shows 1.8 million or so distinct CDR3 sequences, with about 39% occurring only once. The origin of this receptor is a human donor in good health. Sequencing was done on a sample of blood. The chain joins TRBV29-1 to TRBJ1-1, with TRBD1 matching over 9 bases. CDR3 loop: CSVTGTGIDTGAFF. The CDR3 bases are TGCAGCGTCACCGGGACAGGGATAGACACTGGAGCTTTCTTT.